A single sample is the source of the 23 T cell receptor beta chains below, sequenced in a study of response to subunit inactivated influenza vaccine. TCRdb reanalysed the RT-PCR reads using MiXCR and keeps one entry per CDR3 protein. Among 300,000 to 350,000 distinct CDR3 sequences listed, roughly 22% were seen once. The specimen was PBMCs from blood, collected around 22 months after vaccination. The receptors originated from a man aged 50 to 69 who received an inactivated influenza vaccine.

The chain links TRBV12-3 or TRBV12-4 to TRBJ1-4; D not certain. The V and J ends lost 3 bases and 2 bases respectively, with 7 bases between them. The CDR3 has 14 amino acids. CDR3 nucleotide sequence: TGTGCCAGCAGTTTGTCGGGGACTAATGAAAAACTGTTTTTT. This translates into CASSLSGTNEKLFF.

For the CDR3, the DNA is TGCGCCAGCAGCCCAGGGACAGAGGGGCAGTACTTC. Encoded protein: CASSPGTEGQYF. The chain links TRBV5-1 to TRBJ2-7, with 7 nucleotides matching TRBD1. Germline V CDR1 and CDR2: SGHRS, YFSETQ. This CDR3 spans 12 amino acids. V lost 4 bases, J lost 9 bases, and 7 bases stayed unmatched. The whole variable domain, remainder taken from reference TRBV5-1 and TRBJ2-7, is KAGVTQTPRYLIKTRGQQVTLSCSPISGHRSVSWYQQTPGQGLQFLFEYFSETQRNKGNFPGRFSGRQFSNSRSEMNVSTLELGDSALYLCASSPGTEGQYFGPGTRLTVT.

The CDR3 nucleotides read TGTGCCAGCAGTTTATCGGCGGGAGCCAGGGAAGATACGCAGTATTTT. As protein: CASSLSAGAREDTQYF. This chain uses TRBV27 with TRBJ2-3; 7 nucleotides agree with TRBD2. The CDR3 runs to 16 residues. J gave up 5 bases and V 0 bases, and 8 bases lay outside the gene matches. In germline, CDR1 is MNHEY, CDR2 SMNVEV (reference sequence).

The sample holds a few counts of this clonotype. J is TRBJ2-1 and V is TRBV20-1; 13 bases are shared with TRBD2. This CDR3 comprises 17 residues. Germline V gene data show CDR1 as DFQATT and CDR2 as SNEGSKA (reference sequence). V dropped 3 bases and J dropped 2; count of bases not matched to a gene: 7. CDR3 sequence reads: CSASGRTSGSPYNEQFF. In DNA form, the CDR3 reads TGCAGTGCTAGTGGCCGGACTAGCGGGAGCCCCTACAATGAGCAGTTCTTC.

J is TRBJ1-6 and V is TRBV5-1; 7 bases are a match to TRBD1. This CDR3 region has 12 residues. Trimming cost V 4 bases and J 16 bases; bases outside gene matches: 8. Germline lookup yields CDR1 SGHRS and CDR2 YFSETQ. This chain's CDR3 is CASSEIQGTLHF. The CDR3 region has the DNA TGCGCCAGCAGCGAAATACAGGGGACTCTCCACTTT.

This chain links TRBV7-2 with TRBJ1-6; no definite D call. From germline, CDR1 is SGHTA and CDR2 FQGNSA. The CDR3 has 15 residues. V was pared by 2 bases and J by 6 bases, with 11 bases between. The CDR3 loop is CASSLYQRSNSPLHF. The CDR3 bases are TGTGCCAGCAGCTTATACCAGCGGAGTAATTCACCCCTCCACTTT.

The DNA for the CDR3 is TGTGCCAGCAGCTTTCGAGGGAGTGGCGAGCAGTACTTC. It is translated as CASSFRGSGEQYF. The chain couples TRBV7-2 to TRBJ2-7; a weak D match, TRBD2 (5 bases). The germline V gene has CDR1 SGHTA and CDR2 FQGNSA. The CDR3 runs to 13 residues. Trimming pared 3 bases from V and 6 bases from J, leaving 12 bases between.

The chain combines TRBV20-1 with TRBJ2-1, with 9 nucleotides matching TRBD2. CDR3 length: 13 residues. The V segment lost 5 bases and the J segment 6 bases; nucleotides outside the gene matches: 5. Per the germline V gene, CDR1 is DFQATT and CDR2 is SNEGSKA (reference sequence). CDR3 loop: CSAVRAGGNEQFF. CDR3 in DNA: TGCAGTGCTGTAAGAGCGGGGGGCAATGAGCAGTTCTTC.

The table lists this clonotype with a few counts. This may be a read error, as it is one base from a much larger clone. The chain has TRBV5-4 and TRBJ1-5; no firm D call. V lost 2 bases and J 3 bases, leaving 3 bases between the germline ends. There are 12 residues in the CDR3. CDR1 is SGHNT, CDR2 YYREEE, per germline (reference sequence). The DNA of the CDR3 is TGTGCCAGCAGCTTCGACAATCAGCCCCAGCATTTT. Protein: CASSFDNQPQHF.

The J gene is TRBJ2-4, the V gene TRBV4-2; D remains ambiguous. CDR3 size: 12 residues. CDR1 is LGHNA, CDR2 YNFKEQ, per germline. The CDR3 loop is CSRHGPKNIQYF. The CDR3 nucleotides read TGTTCGCGGCACGGACCCAAAAACATTCAGTACTTC.

This rearrangement joins TRBV12-3 or TRBV12-4 to TRBJ1-5, with D unresolved. This CDR3 comprises 14 residues. The V gene lost 3 bases and the J gene lost 2 bases, with 8 bases spanning the gap. CDR3 DNA: TGTGCCAGCAGTTTCTTGTCGGGCAATCAGCCCCAGCATTTT. This sequence encodes CASSFLSGNQPQHF.

There are a few counts of this clonotype. V is TRBV29-1 and J is TRBJ2-1; TRBD2 agrees at 12 bases. With 6 bases clipped from V and 8 bases from J, the junction kept 8 bases outside the gene matches. The V gene's germline CDR1 is SQVTM and CDR2 ANQGSEA. CDR3 length: 14 amino acids. Written as DNA, the CDR3 is TGCAGCGTACGAACTAGCGGGAGGAGGGATGAGCAGTTCTTC. It codes for CSVRTSGRRDEQFF.

This clonotype has a count of ten or more. For the CDR3, the DNA is TGTGCCAGCCTTGCGGACAGGACCTCCTACGAGCAGTACTTC. Translated: CASLADRTSYEQYF. The chain joins TRBV6-1 to TRBJ2-7, with 7 nucleotides matching TRBD1. Trimming at V came to 8 bases and at J to 0 bases, leaving 7 bases not matched to a gene. The CDR3 has 14 residues. Per germline, CDR1 MNHNS and CDR2 SASEGT.

The J gene is TRBJ1-2, the V gene TRBV20-1; D is undetermined. This CDR3 is built from 12 residues. V gave up 4 bases and J gave up 8 bases, with 14 bases separating them. Germline V gene lookup returns CDR1 DFQATT and CDR2 SNEGSKA (reference sequence). The CDR3 loop reads CSAISGWEGYTF. For the CDR3, the DNA is TGCAGTGCTATTTCTGGTTGGGAAGGCTACACCTTC.

V and J are TRBV7-9 and TRBJ1-1; D not resolved. Germline V gene sequence: CDR1 SEHNR, CDR2 FQNEAQ (reference sequence). Trimming stripped 5 bases from V and 5 bases from J, with 12 bases between. The length of the CDR3 is 13 residues. The CDR3 DNA reads as TGTGCCAGCAGCACCACCACGGGGACTGAAGCTTTCTTT. Translating it yields CASSTTTGTEAFF.

The chain uses TRBV10-3 and TRBJ2-5; D may be TRBD1 or TRBD2 (6 bases each). The CDR3 is 11 amino acids. Germline CDR1 is ENHRY and CDR2 is SYGVKD. The V end lost 11 bases, the J end lost 7 bases, and 14 bases lay between the germline ends. In DNA form, the CDR3 reads TGTGCCTCCACGGGGGCTGGGACCCAGTACTTC. Protein sequence: CASTGAGTQYF.

This clonotype showed up just a few times. The CDR3 is CASRTPSGGPNYNEQFF. The CDR3, as DNA: TGTGCCAGCAGAACTCCTAGCGGGGGTCCCAACTACAATGAGCAGTTCTTC. This sequence joins TRBV28 and TRBJ2-1; 10 bases are a match to TRBD2. Germline values: CDR1 MDHEN, CDR2 SYDVKM. Losses at the gene ends were 6 bases for V and 3 bases for J; bases not matched to a gene: 11. The CDR3 length is 17 residues.

This clonotype was recorded only once. This may come from a read error, since a much larger clone is one base off. This chain connects TRBV3-1 to TRBJ1-1, with D tentatively TRBD1 (6 bases). This CDR3 has 15 residues. Per germline, CDR1 LGHDT and CDR2 YNNKEL (reference sequence). The CDR3 DNA is TGTGCCAGCAGCCAAGTCTTAAGGGGGAACACTGGAGCTTTCTTT. Translation gives CASSQVLRGNTGAFF.

The chain links TRBV30 to TRBJ2-3; D perhaps matches TRBD2 (5 bases). The V gene lost 2 bases and the J gene lost 5 bases, with 17 bases spanning the gap. CDR3 length: 15 residues. CDR1 and CDR2 from the germline V gene are GTSNPN and SVGIG (reference sequence). The CDR3, as DNA: TGTGCCTGGAGTCACGCGGGTACCCTAGGAGATACGCAGTATTTT. This encodes CAWSHAGTLGDTQYF.

This clonotype was observed many times. The chain links TRBV19 to TRBJ1-1; D gene unclear. V was pared by 7 bases and J by 0 bases, with 15 bases between. Germline-derived CDR1 and CDR2 are LNHDA and SQIVND (reference sequence). The CDR3 extends over 15 amino acids. The CDR3 is CASNPALTVNTEAFF. CDR3 in DNA: TGTGCCAGTAATCCCGCGTTGACGGTGAACACTGAAGCTTTCTTT. Full variable domain (remainder filled in from reference TRBV19 and TRBJ1-1): DGGITQSPKYLFRKEGQNVTLSCEQNLNHDAMYWYRQDPGQGLRLIYYSQIVNDFQKGDIAEGYSVSREKKESFPLTVTSAQKNPTAFYLCASNPALTVNTEAFFGQGTRLTVV.

The chain has TRBV18 and TRBJ2-1; D not certain. This CDR3 has 13 residues. Germline V gene data show CDR1 as KGHSH and CDR2 as LQKENI. V was shortened by 2 bases and J by 4 bases, with 6 bases between the two germline ends. For the CDR3, the DNA is TGTGCCAGCTCACCATCCAGATACAATGAGCAGTTCTTC. The encoded protein is CASSPSRYNEQFF.

V is TRBV20-1 and J is TRBJ2-2; D possibly uses TRBD1 or TRBD2 (5 bases each). CDR3 length: 13 amino acids. Trimming stripped 6 bases from V and 3 bases from J, with 11 bases between. Germline values: CDR1 DFQATT, CDR2 SNEGSKA (reference sequence). The CDR3: CSAGPPDTGELFF. CDR3 bases: TGCAGTGCGGGACCCCCGGACACCGGGGAGCTGTTTTTT.

The chain joins TRBV11-1 to TRBJ1-2; D is uncertain. Trimming left V 5 bases short and J 2 bases short, with 27 bases between. Germline CDR1 reads SGHAT; CDR2 reads FQDESV (reference sequence). This CDR3 region has 19 residues. CDR3 in amino acids: CASSPTFLTSLPGNYGYTF. The DNA of the CDR3 is TGTGCCAGCAGCCCAACCTTTTTGACATCGCTTCCCGGCAACTATGGCTACACCTTC.